A selection of T cell receptor beta chains follows, all from one sample in a study of blood T cell repertoires in COVID-19. This table comes from immunoSEQ multiplex PCR, and its TCRdb copy is limited to in-frame clones, with some not included. The sample lists some 330,000 clones, more than 70% seen once, with about 1.9% in the top ten. Sequences were obtained from PBMCs or T cells enriched from blood (not recorded which). The receptors were sampled from a man aged 35 to 55 in a cohort exposed to, infected with or recovered from COVID-19 (not recorded which). Each CDR3 is given with its conserved first and last residue. Fields, in order: D gene, J gene, V gene, clone size, CDR3 protein, CDR3 DNA. A D gene is named only where the DNA matches it firmly. Not every row has a clone size; where given, it reads once, few, many or a size class.

. | TRBJ2-1 | TRBV15 | . | CATSREEGAYNEQFF | TGTGCCACCAGCAGAGAGGAGGGAGCTTACAATGAGCAGTTCTTC
TRBD2 | TRBJ2-1 | TRBV19 | . | CASSILTSGGQFF | TGTGCCAGTAGTATCCTGACTAGCGGGGGGCAGTTCTTC
TRBD1 | TRBJ2-3 | TRBV5-1 | . | CASSRGQGHTDTQYF | TGCGCCAGCAGCCGGGGACAGGGGCACACAGATACGCAGTATTTT
TRBD1 | TRBJ1-1 | TRBV5-1 | few | CASSLDRGNTEAFF | TGCGCCAGCAGCTTAGACAGGGGGAACACTGAAGCTTTCTTT
TRBD1 | TRBJ1-5 | TRBV18 | . | CASSPPGTGNQPQHF | TGTGCCAGCTCACCACCTGGGACAGGGAATCAGCCCCAGCATTTT
TRBD2 | TRBJ2-7 | TRBV19 | once | CASSIASGRAYEQYF | TGTGCCAGTAGTATAGCGAGCGGGAGGGCCTACGAGCAGTACTTC
. | TRBJ1-6 | TRBV18 | . | CASSPTGYNSPLHF | TGTGCCAGCTCACCGACAGGTTATAATTCACCCCTCCACTTT
TRBD1 | TRBJ1-5 | TRBV18 | . | CASSEDRVQPQHF | TGTGCCAGCTCAGAGGACAGGGTTCAGCCCCAGCATTTT
. | TRBJ1-6 | TRBV7-9 | once | CASSLSGVVNSPLHF | TGTGCCAGCAGCTTGTCGGGGGTTGTAAATTCACCCCTCCACTTT
TRBD1 | TRBJ2-1 | TRBV23-1 | . | CASSQSRDRVYNEQFF | TGCGCCAGCAGTCAATCCCGGGACAGGGTTTACAATGAGCAGTTCTTC
TRBD2 | TRBJ2-1 | TRBV5-4 | once | CASSLPRTSGTYNEQFF | TGTGCCAGCAGCTTACCTCGGACTAGCGGGACCTACAATGAGCAGTTCTTC
. | TRBJ1-6 | TRBV7-9 | . | CASSLNSSPLHF | TGTGCCAGCAGCTTAAACTCTTCACCCCTCCACTTT
TRBD1 | TRBJ1-1 | TRBV19 | . | CASSLTGMNTEAFF | TGTGCCAGTAGCCTGACAGGGATGAACACTGAAGCTTTCTTT
TRBD2 | TRBJ2-7 | TRBV5-4 | . | CASSLVLAEGYEQYF | TGTGCCAGCAGCTTGGTTCTAGCGGAGGGATACGAGCAGTACTTC
TRBD1 | TRBJ1-2 | TRBV5-1 | . | CASSKGQGVFGYTF | TGCGCCAGCAGCAAAGGACAGGGGGTATTTGGCTACACCTTC
. | TRBJ1-6 | TRBV7-2 | . | CASSWTEYSPLHF | TGTGCCAGCAGCTGGACAGAATATTCACCCCTCCACTTT
. | TRBJ2-3 | TRBV7-9 | . | CASSLGLSTDTQYF | TGTGCCAGCAGCTTAGGCCTAAGCACAGATACGCAGTATTTT